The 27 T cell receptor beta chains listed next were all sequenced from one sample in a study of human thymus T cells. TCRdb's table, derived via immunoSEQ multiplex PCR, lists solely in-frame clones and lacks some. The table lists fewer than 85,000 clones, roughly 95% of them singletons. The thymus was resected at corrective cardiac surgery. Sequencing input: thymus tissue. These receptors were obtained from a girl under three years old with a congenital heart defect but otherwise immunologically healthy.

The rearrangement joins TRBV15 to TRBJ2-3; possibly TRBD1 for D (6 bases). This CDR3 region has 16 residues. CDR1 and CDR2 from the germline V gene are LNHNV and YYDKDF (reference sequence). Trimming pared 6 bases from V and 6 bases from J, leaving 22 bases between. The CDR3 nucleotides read TGTGCCACCAGTGCGTTCACGGACAGAGGGGCCGATACGCAGTATTTT. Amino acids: CATSAFTDRGADTQYF.

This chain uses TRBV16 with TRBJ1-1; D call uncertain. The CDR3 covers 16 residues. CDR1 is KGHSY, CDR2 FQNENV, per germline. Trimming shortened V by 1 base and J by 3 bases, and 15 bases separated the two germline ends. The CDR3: CASSQFWKKEDTEAFF. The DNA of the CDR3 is TGTGCCAGCAGCCAATTCTGGAAAAAGGAGGACACTGAAGCTTTCTTT.

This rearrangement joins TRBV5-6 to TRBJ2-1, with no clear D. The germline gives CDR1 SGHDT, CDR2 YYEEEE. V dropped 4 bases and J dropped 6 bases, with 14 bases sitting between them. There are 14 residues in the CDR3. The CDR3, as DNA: TGTGCCAGCAGCCCCCGAAGGTCGGGCAATGAGCAGTTCTTC. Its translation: CASSPRRSGNEQFF.

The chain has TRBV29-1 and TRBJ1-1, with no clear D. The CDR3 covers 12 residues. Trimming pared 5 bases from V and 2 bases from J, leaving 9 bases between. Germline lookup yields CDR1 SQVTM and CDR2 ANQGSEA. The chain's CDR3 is CSVSVGNTEAFF. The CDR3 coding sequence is TGCAGCGTTTCGGTGGGAAACACTGAAGCTTTCTTT.

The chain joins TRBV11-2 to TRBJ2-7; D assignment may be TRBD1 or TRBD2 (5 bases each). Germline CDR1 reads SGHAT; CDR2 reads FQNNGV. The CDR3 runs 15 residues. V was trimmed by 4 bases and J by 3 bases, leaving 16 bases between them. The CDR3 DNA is TGTGCCAGCAGCTCCAACCTGGGGGACCACTACGAGCAGTACTTC. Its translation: CASSSNLGDHYEQYF.

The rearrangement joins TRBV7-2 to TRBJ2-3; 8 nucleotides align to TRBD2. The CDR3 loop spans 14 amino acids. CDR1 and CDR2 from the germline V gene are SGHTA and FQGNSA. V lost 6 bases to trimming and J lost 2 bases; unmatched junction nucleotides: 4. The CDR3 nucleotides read TGTGCCAGCAGGTATAGCGGGACCACAGATACGCAGTATTTT. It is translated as CASRYSGTTDTQYF.

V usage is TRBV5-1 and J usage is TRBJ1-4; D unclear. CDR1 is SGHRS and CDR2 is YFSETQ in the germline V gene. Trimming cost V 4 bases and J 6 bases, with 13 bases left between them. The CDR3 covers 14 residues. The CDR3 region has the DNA TGCGCCAGCAGCCCCTTAGAGGGCCATGAAAAACTGTTTTTT. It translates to CASSPLEGHEKLFF.

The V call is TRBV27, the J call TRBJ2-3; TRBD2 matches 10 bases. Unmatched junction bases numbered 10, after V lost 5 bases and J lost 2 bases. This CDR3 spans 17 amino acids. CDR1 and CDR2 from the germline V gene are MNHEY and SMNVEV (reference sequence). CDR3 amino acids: CASSTLRLAGFTDTQYF. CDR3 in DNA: TGTGCCAGCAGTACCCTTCGACTAGCGGGTTTCACAGATACGCAGTATTTT.

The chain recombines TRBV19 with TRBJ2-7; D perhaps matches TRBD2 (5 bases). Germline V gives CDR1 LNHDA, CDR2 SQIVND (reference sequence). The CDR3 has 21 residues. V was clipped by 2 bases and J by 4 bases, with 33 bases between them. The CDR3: CASSIRTGNPRNRTASYEQYF. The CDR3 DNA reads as TGTGCCAGTAGTATACGTACCGGGAATCCTCGTAACCGTACGGCGTCGTACGAGCAGTACTTC. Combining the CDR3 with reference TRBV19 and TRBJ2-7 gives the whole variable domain DGGITQSPKYLFRKEGQNVTLSCEQNLNHDAMYWYRQDPGQGLRLIYYSQIVNDFQKGDIAEGYSVSREKKESFPLTVTSAQKNPTAFYLCASSIRTGNPRNRTASYEQYFGPGTRLTVT.

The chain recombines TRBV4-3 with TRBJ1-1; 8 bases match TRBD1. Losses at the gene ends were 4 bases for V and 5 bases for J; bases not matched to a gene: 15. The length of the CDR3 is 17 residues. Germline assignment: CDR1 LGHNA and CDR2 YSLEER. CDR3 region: CASSPIRQDRGVTEAFF. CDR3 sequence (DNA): TGCGCCAGCAGCCCTATTCGGCAAGACAGGGGAGTAACTGAAGCTTTCTTT.

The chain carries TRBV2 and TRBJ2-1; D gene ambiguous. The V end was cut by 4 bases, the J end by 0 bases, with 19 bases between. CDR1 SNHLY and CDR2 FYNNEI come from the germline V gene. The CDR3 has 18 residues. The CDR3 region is CASSGVGGRTSSYNEQFF. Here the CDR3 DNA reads TGTGCCAGCAGTGGAGTCGGCGGCCGCACAAGCTCCTACAATGAGCAGTTCTTC.

This chain's CDR3 is CASSLDRGQGTSPYRWFF. The CDR3 DNA reads as TGTGCCAGCAGCTTAGACAGGGGCCAAGGGACTTCCCCGTACCGATGGTTCTTC. The chain uses TRBV7-6 and TRBJ2-1, with a possible D match to TRBD1 (7 bases). In germline, CDR1 is SGHVS, CDR2 FNYEAQ. The length of the CDR3 is 18 residues. V dropped 1 base and J dropped 15 bases, with 31 bases sitting between them. The full variable domain, with the rest looked up from reference TRBV7-6 and TRBJ2-1, is GAGVSQSPRYKVTKRGQDVALRCDPISGHVSLYWYRQALGQGPEFLTYFNYEAQQDKSGLPNDRFSAERPEGSISTLTIQRTEQRDSAMYRCASSLDRGQGTSPYRWFFGPGTRLTVL.

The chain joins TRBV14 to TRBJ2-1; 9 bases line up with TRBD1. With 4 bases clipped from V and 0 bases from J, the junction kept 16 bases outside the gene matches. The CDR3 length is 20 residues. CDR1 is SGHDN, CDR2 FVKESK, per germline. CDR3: CASSLRPGQGGFGSYNEQFF. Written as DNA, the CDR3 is TGTGCCAGCAGCCTGAGACCGGGACAGGGTGGATTTGGCTCCTACAATGAGCAGTTCTTC.

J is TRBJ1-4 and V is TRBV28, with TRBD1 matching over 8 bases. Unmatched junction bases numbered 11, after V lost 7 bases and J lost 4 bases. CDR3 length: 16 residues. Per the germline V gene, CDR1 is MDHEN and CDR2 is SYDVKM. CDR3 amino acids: CASTPTGEAHNEKLFF. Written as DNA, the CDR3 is TGTGCCAGCACCCCGACAGGGGAGGCCCATAATGAAAAACTGTTTTTT.

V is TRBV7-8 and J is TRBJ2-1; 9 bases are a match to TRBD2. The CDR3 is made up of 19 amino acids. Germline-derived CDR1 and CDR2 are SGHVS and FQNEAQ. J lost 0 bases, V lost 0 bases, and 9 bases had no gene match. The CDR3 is CASSLAAGSGSCSYNEQFF. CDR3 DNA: TGTGCCAGCAGCTTAGCGGCGGGTAGCGGGAGTTGCTCCTACAATGAGCAGTTCTTC.

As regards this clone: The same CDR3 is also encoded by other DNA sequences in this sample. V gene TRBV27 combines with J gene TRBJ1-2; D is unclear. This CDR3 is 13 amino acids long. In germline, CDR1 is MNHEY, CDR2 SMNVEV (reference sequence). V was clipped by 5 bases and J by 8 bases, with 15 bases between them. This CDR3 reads CASSPVGVGGYTF. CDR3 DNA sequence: TGTGCCAGCAGTCCGGTAGGAGTGGGGGGCTACACCTTC.

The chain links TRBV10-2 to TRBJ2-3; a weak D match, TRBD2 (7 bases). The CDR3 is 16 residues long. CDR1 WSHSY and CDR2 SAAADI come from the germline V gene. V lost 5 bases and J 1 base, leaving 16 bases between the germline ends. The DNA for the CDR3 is TGCGCCAGCAGTTGTGAAGGGGGAGGGGGCACAGATACGCAGTATTTT. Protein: CASSCEGGGGTDTQYF.

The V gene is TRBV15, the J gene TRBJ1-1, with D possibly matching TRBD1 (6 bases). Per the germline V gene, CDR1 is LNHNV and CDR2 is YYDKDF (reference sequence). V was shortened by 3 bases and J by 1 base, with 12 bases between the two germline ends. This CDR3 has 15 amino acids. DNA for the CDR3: TGTGCCACCAGCAGCCAAACGGACAGGAACACTGAAGCTTTCTTT. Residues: CATSSQTDRNTEAFF.

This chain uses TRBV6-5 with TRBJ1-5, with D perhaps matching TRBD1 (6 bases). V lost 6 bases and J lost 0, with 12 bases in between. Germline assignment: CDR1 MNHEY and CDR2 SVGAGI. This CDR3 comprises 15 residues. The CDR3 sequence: CASRDSHYSNQPQHF. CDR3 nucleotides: TGTGCCAGCAGGGACAGCCACTATAGCAATCAGCCCCAGCATTTT.

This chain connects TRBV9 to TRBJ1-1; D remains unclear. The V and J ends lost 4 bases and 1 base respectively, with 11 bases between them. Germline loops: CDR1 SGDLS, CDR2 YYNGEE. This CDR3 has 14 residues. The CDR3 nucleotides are TGTGCCAGCAGCCCAAGGGCCCAGAACACTGAAGCTTTCTTT. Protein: CASSPRAQNTEAFF.

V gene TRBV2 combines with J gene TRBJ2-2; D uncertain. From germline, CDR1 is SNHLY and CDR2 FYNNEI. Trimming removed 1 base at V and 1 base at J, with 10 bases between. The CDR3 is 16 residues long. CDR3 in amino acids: CASSEGVVLNTGELFF. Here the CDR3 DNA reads TGTGCCAGCAGTGAAGGTGTAGTTTTGAACACCGGGGAGCTGTTTTTT.

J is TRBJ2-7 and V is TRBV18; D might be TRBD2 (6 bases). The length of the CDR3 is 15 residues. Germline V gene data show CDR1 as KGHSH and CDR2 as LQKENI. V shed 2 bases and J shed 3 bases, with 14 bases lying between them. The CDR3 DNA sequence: TGTGCCAGCTCACCATGGGGCGGAGGGATCTACGAGCAGTACTTC. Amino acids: CASSPWGGGIYEQYF. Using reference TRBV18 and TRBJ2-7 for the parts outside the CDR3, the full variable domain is NAGVMQNPRHLVRRRGQEARLRCSPMKGHSHVYWYRQLPEEGLKFMVYLQKENIIDESGMPKERFSAEFPKEGPSILRIQQVVRGDSAAYFCASSPWGGGIYEQYFGPGTRLTVT.

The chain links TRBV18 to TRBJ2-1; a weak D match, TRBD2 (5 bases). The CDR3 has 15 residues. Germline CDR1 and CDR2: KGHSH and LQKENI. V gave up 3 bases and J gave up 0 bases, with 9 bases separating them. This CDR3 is CASSPRRSSYNEQFF. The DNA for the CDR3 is TGTGCCAGCTCACCGAGGAGGAGCTCCTACAATGAGCAGTTCTTC.

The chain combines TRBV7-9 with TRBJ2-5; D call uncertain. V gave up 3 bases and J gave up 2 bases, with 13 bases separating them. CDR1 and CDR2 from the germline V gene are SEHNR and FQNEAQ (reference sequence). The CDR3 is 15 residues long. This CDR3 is CASSFKVREQETQYF. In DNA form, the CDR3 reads TGTGCCAGCAGCTTTAAAGTCCGCGAACAAGAGACCCAGTACTTC.

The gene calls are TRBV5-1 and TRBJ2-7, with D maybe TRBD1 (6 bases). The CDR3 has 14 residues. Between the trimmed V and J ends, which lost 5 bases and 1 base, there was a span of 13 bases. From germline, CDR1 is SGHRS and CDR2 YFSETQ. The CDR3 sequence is CASSRGNGSYEQYF. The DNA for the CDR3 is TGCGCCAGCAGTAGGGGGAATGGGTCCTACGAGCAGTACTTC.

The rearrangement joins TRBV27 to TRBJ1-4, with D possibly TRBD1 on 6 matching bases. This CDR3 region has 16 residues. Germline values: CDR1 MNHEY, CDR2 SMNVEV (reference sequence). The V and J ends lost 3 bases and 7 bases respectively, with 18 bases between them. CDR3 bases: TGTGCCAGCAGTTTCCAGGGGACGCGATTGGCTGAAAAACTGTTTTTT. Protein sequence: CASSFQGTRLAEKLFF. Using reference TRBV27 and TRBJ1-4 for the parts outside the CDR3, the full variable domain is EAQVTQNPRYLITVTGKKLTVTCSQNMNHEYMSWYRQDPGLGLRQIYYSMNVEVTDKGDVPEGYKVSRKEKRNFPLILESPSPNQTSLYFCASSFQGTRLAEKLFFGSGTQLSVL.

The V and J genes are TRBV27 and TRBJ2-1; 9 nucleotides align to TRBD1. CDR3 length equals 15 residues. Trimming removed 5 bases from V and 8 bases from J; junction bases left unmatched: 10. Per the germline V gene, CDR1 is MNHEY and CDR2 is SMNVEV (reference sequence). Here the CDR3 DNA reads TGTGCCAGCAGTGGATGGGACAGGGATCACGATGAGCAGTTCTTC. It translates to CASSGWDRDHDEQFF.